The rows below give T cell receptor beta chains drawn from one sample of a study of blood T cell repertoires in COVID-19. Clones were read by immunoSEQ multiplex PCR, and TCRdb kept only the in-frame ones, dropping some. Here the sample spans 220,000 or so clones, about four fifths being singletons. The source material was peripheral blood. The receptor source for this set is a woman aged 25 to 45 who had recovered from COVID-19. The CDR3 runs from the conserved cysteine through the conserved F or W. D genes are given only for firm matches.

>TRBD1|TRBV28
CASSGTGAYNEQFF
>TRBD2|TRBV27
CASSWSGTSALWGETQYF
>NA|TRBV27
CASSSITGFATNEKLFF
>TRBD1|TRBV19
CASSMGQVRTPYEQYF
>NA|TRBV11-2
CASSLELTSTDTQYF
>NA|TRBV9
CASSGKSSYNSPLHF
>TRBD1|TRBV10-3
CAISDHWAGGGQETQYF
>TRBD2|TRBV7-9
CASSSYRSGGGGSYEQYF
>TRBD2|TRBV24-1
CATSGERETDTQYF
>NA|TRBV2
CASNRHNEKLFF
>NA|TRBV29-1
CSVDDRLQETQYF
>TRBD2|TRBV5-1
CASSLIPSGGEQYF
>NA|TRBV7-9
CASSGQGYYGYTF
>TRBD1|TRBV28
CASSLGGGQYGYTF
>NA|TRBV18
CASSLFSAVREFHGYTF
>TRBD1|TRBV10-3
CAISKQGADEQFF
>NA|TRBV6-5
CASSYGRGNTEAFF
>TRBD2|TRBV28
CASSTRTSGRGDEQFF
>NA|TRBV4-1
CASSQGLSGSYEQYF
>TRBD2|TRBV11-2
CASSLDQRGAYNEQFF
>TRBD1|TRBV5-1
CASSSGTGNTGELFF
>TRBD1|TRBV7-8
CASRLSEQGSGELFF
>TRBD2|TRBV28
CASSLTSGRPSNEQYF
>TRBD1|TRBV24-1
CATSEGTGGTGELFF
>TRBD1|TRBV5-1
CASSLEQGAANGYTF
>NA|TRBV19
CASSMSYSGANVLTF
>NA|TRBV5-1
CASSLLANEKLFF
>TRBD1|TRBV28
CASRSQGQGYQPQHF
>TRBD2|TRBV11-3
CASSSRGREAYNEQFF
>NA|TRBV5-1
CASSLARGSNYGYTF
>TRBD2|TRBV30
CAWSVAGLAVTLSTDTQYF
>TRBD1|TRBV19
CASEGTGGRLEAFF
>NA|TRBV7-2
CASSPTGPNQPQHF
>NA|TRBV28
CASSPFSGTPYEQYF
>NA|TRBV7-2
CASSLDRWNEQFF
>TRBD2|TRBV7-3
CASSPRNGTSGTGELFF
>NA|TRBV9
CASSVGHLKTEAFF
>NA|TRBV21-1
CASSKGAASGRGETQYF
>NA|TRBV12-3/TRBV12-4
CASTYQASEAFF
>NA|TRBV15
CATSGGRRSNYGYTF
>TRBD1|TRBV18
CASSPPGTGGYNEQFF
>TRBD2|TRBV12-5
CASGLVLAGGPETQYF
>NA|TRBV5-5
CASSLDPGLTYEQYF
>TRBD2|TRBV7-2
CASSTSGRRSYEQYF
>TRBD1|TRBV6-5
CASNRQGRAEAFF
>NA|TRBV27
CASRHRGTPFGGYTF
>NA|TRBV6-5
CASSYPPGQETQYF
>NA|TRBV7-3
CASSLVGGSNHGYTF
>TRBD2|TRBV5-4
CASSAGTSGRAYEQYF
>NA|TRBV7-9
CASRLQAKETQYF